This T cell receptor (beta chain) was retrieved from a study of blood T cell repertoires in COVID-19. Study details: Material from acute and convalescent COVID-19 was sourced from the United States, Italy and Spain.

TCRdb's table, derived via immunoSEQ multiplex PCR, lists solely in-frame clones and lacks some. The sample lists 200,000 to 250,000 clones, about 86% seen once, with around 9.6% in the top ten. The V end lost 1 base, the J end lost 10 bases, and 10 bases lay between the germline ends. CDR3 length: 12 residues. The clonotype comes from a woman between 45 and 60 years old with COVID-19, enrolled during active disease. V gene TRBV12-3 or TRBV12-4 combines with J gene TRBJ1-1; D not resolved. The material sequenced was peripheral blood. The CDR3 here is CASSLVDMGAFF. CDR3 in DNA: TGTGCCAGCAGTTTAGTCGACATGGGAGCTTTCTTT.